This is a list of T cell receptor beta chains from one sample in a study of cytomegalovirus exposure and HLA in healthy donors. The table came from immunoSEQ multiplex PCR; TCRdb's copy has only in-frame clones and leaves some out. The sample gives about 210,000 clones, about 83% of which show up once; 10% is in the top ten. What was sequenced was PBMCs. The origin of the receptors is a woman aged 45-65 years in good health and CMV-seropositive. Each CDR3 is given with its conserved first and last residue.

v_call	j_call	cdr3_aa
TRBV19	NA	CASSMRKGASYEQYF
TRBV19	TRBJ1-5	CASSIAPTGSGQPQHF
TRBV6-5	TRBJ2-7	CASSYSINRYEQYF
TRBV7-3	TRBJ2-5	CASSPGTPGETQYF
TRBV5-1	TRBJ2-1	CASSFSSGGAKISYNEQFF
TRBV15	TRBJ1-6	CATSTGGAYNSPLHF
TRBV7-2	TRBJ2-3	CASSLGAGPDTQYF
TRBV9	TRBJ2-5	CASSVVDSPAETQYF
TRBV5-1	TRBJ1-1	CASTGQPNTEAFF
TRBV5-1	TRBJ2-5	CASSFGGQHETQYF
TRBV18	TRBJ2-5	CASSEGQGFQETQYF
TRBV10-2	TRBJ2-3	CATEGGRNTDTQYF
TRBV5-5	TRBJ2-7	CASSLGPAAGTYEQYF
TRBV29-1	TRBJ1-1	CSVEDTAGTEAFF
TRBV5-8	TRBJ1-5	CASSWGDNQPQHF
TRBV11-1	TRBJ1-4	CASSLSQAEKLFF
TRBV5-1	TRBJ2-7	CASSWATGGTYEQYF
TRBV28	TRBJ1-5	CASRYQGSQPQHF
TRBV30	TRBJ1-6	CAWRRFGGYNSPLHF
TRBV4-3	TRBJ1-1	CASSQDDREAFF
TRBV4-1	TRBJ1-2	CASSQDAGGSYGYTF
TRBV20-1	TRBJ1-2	CSARGGYGYTF
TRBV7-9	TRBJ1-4	CASSLDSWWQGASEKLFF
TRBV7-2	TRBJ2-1	CASSLSAGGGDNEQFF
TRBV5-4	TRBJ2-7	CASSLQGSWDEQYF
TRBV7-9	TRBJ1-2	CASRSDMDYGYTF
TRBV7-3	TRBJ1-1	CASSLSGNTEAFF
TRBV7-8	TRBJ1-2	CASSLEGGGYTF
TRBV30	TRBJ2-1	CAWAGRDRGLYEQFF
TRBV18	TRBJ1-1	CASSPQGATEAFF
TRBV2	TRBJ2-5	CASSELDREETQYF
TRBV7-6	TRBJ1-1	CASSSQGVGDTEAFF
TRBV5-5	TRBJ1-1	CASSLAGTGGGKAFF
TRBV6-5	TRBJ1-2	CASRTDDGYTF
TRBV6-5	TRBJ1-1	CASRPPTADFEAFF